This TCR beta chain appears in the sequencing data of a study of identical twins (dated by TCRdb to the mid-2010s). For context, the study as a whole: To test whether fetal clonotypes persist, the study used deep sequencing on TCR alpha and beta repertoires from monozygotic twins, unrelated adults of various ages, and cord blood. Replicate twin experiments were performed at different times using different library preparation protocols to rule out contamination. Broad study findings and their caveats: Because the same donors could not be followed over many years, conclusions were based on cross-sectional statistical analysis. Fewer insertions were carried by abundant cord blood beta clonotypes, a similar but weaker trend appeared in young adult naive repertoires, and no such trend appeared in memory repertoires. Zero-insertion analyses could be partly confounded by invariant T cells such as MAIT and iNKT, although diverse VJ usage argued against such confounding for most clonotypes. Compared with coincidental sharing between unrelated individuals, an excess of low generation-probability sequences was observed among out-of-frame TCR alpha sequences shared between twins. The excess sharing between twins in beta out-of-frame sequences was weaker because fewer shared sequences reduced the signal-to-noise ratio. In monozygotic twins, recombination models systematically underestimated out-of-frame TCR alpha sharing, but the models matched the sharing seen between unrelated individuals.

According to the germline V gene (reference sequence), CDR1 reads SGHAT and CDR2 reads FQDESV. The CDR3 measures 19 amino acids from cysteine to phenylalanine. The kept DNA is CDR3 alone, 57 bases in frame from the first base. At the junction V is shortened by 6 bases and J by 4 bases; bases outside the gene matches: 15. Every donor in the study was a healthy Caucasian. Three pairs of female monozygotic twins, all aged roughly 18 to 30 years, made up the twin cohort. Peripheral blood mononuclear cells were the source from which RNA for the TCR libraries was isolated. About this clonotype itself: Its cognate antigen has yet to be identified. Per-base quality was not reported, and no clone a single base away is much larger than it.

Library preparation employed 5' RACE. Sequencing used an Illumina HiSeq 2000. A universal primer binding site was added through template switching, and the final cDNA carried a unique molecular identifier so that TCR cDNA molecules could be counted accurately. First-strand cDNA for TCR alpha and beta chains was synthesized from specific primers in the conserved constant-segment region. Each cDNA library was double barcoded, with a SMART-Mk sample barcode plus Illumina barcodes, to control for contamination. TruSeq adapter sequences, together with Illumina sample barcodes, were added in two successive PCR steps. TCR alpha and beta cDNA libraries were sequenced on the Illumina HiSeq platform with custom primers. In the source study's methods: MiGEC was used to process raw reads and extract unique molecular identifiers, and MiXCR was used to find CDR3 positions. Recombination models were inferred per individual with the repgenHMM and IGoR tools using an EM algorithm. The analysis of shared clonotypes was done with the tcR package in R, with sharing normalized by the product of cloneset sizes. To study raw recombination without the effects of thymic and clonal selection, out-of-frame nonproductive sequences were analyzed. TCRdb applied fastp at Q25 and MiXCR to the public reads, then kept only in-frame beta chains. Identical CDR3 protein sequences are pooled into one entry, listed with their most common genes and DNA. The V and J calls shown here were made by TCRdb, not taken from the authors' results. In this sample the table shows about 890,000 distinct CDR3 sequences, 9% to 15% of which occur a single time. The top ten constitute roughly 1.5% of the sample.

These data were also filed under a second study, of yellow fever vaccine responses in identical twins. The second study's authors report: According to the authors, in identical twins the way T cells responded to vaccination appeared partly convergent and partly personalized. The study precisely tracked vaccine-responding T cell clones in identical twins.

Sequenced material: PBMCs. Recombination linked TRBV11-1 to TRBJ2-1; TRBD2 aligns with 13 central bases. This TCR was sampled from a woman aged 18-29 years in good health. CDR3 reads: CASRGGGTSGTKIYNEQFF. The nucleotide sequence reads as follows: TGTGCCAGCAGGGGAGGGGGGACTAGCGGGACGAAAATTTACAATGAGCAGTTCTTC.